One T cell receptor (beta chain) is described in this entry. These data come from a study of shared clonotypes between healthy human individuals. Genomic DNA of each subset was evenly split across several immunoSEQ plates. Sequencing used immunoSEQ multiplex PCR; TCRdb keeps in-frame clones, though not all of them. The sample shows about a million clones, 60% to 80% of them seen only once. The material sequenced was memory CD4+ T cells from PBMCs. Subset indicated: CD45RA-negative fraction. The receptor comes from a man between 18 and 35 years old in good health. Some clones in this sample may be carry-over from other donors' samples.

The CDR3 sequence is CASSLRTSGTNEQFF. CDR3 DNA sequence: TGCGCCAGCAGCCTCCGGACTAGCGGGACGAATGAGCAGTTCTTC. The chain recombines TRBV5-1 with TRBJ2-1; 12 bases are shared with TRBD2. Germline V CDR1 and CDR2: SGHRS, YFSETQ. V gave up 4 bases and J gave up 7 bases; unmatched junction bases: 6. The length of the CDR3 is 15 residues.